The 4 T cell receptor beta chains given below trace back to one sample, sequenced in a study of identical twins (dated by TCRdb to 2016 to 2017). The receptor library was made with 5' RACE. Instrument used: Illumina HiSeq 2000. TCRdb reanalyzed the raw reads on its own, using fastp at Q25 for trimming and MiXCR for clone calling, and kept in-frame beta chains. Duplicate CDR3 protein sequences are folded into a single record with the most common DNA and genes. The sample contains fewer than 250,000 distinct CDR3 sequences, less than 10% of them found a single time. Of the sample, around 5% is held by the ten largest clones. The sample was memory (CD45RO+) T cells sorted from blood. The intended sense of this specimen's cell subset or site label: CD45RO+ enriched T cells. These receptors were obtained from a woman under 30 in good health.

This clonotype came up a few times. V usage is TRBV5-1 and J usage is TRBJ2-3; D ambiguous. CDR1 and CDR2 (germline): SGHRS, YFSETQ. V was cut by 4 bases and J by 3 bases, with 15 bases left in between. The CDR3 is 15 amino acids. The CDR3 protein is CASSQNTGVTDTQYF. The CDR3 nucleotides are TGCGCCAGCAGCCAGAACACTGGGGTTACAGATACGCAGTATTTT.

The chain carries TRBV7-2 and TRBJ2-4; tentatively, D is TRBD1 (5 bases). V was clipped by 5 bases and J by 0 bases, with 11 bases between them. CDR3 length: 15 residues. In germline, CDR1 is SGHTA, CDR2 FQGNSA. CDR3 protein: CASSQLTVAKNIQYF. As DNA, the CDR3 is TGTGCCAGCAGCCAACTGACAGTAGCCAAAAACATTCAGTACTTC.

This clonotype was recorded many times. The gene calls are TRBV12-3 or TRBV12-4 and TRBJ2-7, with 7 positions matching TRBD1. The length of the CDR3 is 15 residues. V was pared by 3 bases and J by 3 bases, with 8 bases of the junction left unmatched. CDR3 in amino acids: CASSFGQEKGYEQYF. In DNA form, the CDR3 reads TGTGCCAGCAGTTTCGGACAGGAAAAAGGCTACGAGCAGTACTTC.

This CDR3 reads CASSVGTGLGGGEQYF. CDR3 coding DNA: TGCGCCAGCAGCGTCGGGACGGGACTAGGAGGTGGCGAGCAGTACTTC. V and J are TRBV5-1 and TRBJ2-7; 8 nucleotides agree with TRBD2. J gave up 6 bases and V 4 bases, and 15 bases lay outside the gene matches. The CDR3 runs to 16 residues. Germline V CDR1 and CDR2: SGHRS, YFSETQ.